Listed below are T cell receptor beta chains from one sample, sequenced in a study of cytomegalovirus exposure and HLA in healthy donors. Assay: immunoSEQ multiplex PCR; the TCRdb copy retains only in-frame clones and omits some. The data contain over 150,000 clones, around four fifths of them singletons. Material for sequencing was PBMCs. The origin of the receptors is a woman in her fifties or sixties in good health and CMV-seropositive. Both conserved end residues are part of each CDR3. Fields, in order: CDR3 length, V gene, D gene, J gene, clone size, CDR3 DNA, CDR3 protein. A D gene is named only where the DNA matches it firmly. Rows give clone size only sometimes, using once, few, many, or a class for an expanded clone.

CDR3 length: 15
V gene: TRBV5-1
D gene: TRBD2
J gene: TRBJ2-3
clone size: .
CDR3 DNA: TGCGCCAGCAGGGCCGGACTAGCGTCTACAGATACGCAGTATTTT
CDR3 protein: CASRAGLASTDTQYF

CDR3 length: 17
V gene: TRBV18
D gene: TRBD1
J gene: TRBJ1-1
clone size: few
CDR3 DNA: TGTGCCAGCTCACCGGGCCTGACAGGGGGCGCCGGGACTGAAGCTTTCTTT
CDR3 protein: CASSPGLTGGAGTEAFF

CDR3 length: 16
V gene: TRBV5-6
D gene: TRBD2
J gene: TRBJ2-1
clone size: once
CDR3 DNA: TGTGCCAGCAGCTTGGATAGCGGGAGGGCCTACAATGAGCAGTTCTTC
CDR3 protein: CASSLDSGRAYNEQFF

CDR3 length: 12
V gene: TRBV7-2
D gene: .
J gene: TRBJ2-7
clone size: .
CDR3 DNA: TGTGCCAGCAGCCCCCGCGAAAACGAGCAGTACTTC
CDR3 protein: CASSPRENEQYF

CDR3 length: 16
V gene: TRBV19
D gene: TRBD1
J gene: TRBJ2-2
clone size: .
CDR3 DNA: TGTGCCAGTAGTCGACAGGGTATCCCGAACACCGGGGAGCTGTTTTTT
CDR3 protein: CASSRQGIPNTGELFF

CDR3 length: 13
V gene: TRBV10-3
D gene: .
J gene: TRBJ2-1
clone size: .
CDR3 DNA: TGTGCCATCAGTGAGGCTAGCGACAATGAGCAGTTCTTC
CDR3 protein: CAISEASDNEQFF

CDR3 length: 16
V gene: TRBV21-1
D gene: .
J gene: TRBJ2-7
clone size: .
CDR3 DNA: TGTGCCAGCAGCAAATATACTAGCCCCCCCTCTTGGGAGCAGTACTTC
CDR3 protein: CASSKYTSPPSWEQYF

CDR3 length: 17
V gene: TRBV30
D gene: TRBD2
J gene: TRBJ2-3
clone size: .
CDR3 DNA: TGTGCCTGGAGTCCCGGACTAGCGGGATGGAGCACAGATACGCAGTATTTT
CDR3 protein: CAWSPGLAGWSTDTQYF

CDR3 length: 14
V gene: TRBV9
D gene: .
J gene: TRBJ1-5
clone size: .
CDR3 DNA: TGTGCCAGCAGCGTAGAACAGGGCCATCAGCCCCAGCATTTT
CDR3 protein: CASSVEQGHQPQHF

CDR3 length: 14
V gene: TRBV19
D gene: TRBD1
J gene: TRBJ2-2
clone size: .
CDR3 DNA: TGTGCCAGTAGTCAGGGGGCGGTCACCGGGGAGCTGTTTTTT
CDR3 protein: CASSQGAVTGELFF

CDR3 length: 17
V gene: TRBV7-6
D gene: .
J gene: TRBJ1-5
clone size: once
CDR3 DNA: TGTGCCAGCAGCTTAGACAGCGGCGACTATAGCAATCAGCCCCAGCATTTT
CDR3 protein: CASSLDSGDYSNQPQHF

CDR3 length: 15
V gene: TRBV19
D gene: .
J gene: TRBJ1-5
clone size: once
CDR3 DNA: TGTGCCAGTAGTCCCGGGGACATCGCCCGCCAGCCCCAGCATTTT
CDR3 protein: CASSPGDIARQPQHF

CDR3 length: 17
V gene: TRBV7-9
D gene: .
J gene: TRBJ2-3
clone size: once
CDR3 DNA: TGTGCCAGCAGCCCCACAGGGCCTTTAGGTGGCACAGATACGCAGTATTTT
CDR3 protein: CASSPTGPLGGTDTQYF

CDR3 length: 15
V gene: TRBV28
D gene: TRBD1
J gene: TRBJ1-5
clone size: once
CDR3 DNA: TGTGCCAGCAGTTTTCAGGGGGCTTACAATCAGCCCCAGCATTTT
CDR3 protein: CASSFQGAYNQPQHF

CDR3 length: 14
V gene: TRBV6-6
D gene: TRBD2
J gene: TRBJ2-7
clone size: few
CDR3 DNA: TGTGCCAGCAGCCCCGGCGGGAGGGGGTACGAGCAGTACTTC
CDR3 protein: CASSPGGRGYEQYF

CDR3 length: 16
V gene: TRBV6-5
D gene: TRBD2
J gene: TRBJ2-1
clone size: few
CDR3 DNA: TGTGCCAGCAGTTACCCGACCGGGACTAGCGTCAATGAGCAGTTCTTC
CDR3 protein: CASSYPTGTSVNEQFF

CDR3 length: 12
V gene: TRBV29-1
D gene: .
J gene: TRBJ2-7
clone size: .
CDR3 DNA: TGCAGCGTTGAAGGAACTACCTACGAGCAGTACTTC
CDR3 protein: CSVEGTTYEQYF